The 8 T cell receptor beta chains below all came from one sample that was sequenced in a study of regulatory T cells in long-lasting Graves disease. The time point was: newly diagnosed GD, antithyroid drugs for less than 3 months. Making the TCR library involved RNA that had been extracted from PBMCs. Both iRepertoire HTBI primers and Arm-PCR of CDR3 regions were used to build the TCR beta libraries. TCRdb analysed the multiplex PCR reads with MiXCR anew, one entry per CDR3 protein. The sample includes about 440,000 distinct CDR3 sequences, about 15% of them seen just once. These same data were also listed under a study on T cells in Graves' hyperthyroidism and ophthalmopathy.

This sample comprised peripheral blood mononuclear cells (PBMCs), obtained at new diagnosis, from a patient treated with antithyroid drugs. Source of these receptors: a woman under 40 with Graves disease.

A few counts support this clonotype. V is TRBV11-2 and J is TRBJ2-2, with TRBD2 as a possible D gene (6 bases). Trimming took 5 bases from V and 0 from J, leaving 13 bases between them. Germline CDR1 SGHAT, CDR2 FQNNGV. This CDR3 is built from 16 residues. The CDR3 protein is CASSRGVASNTGELFF. CDR3 sequence (DNA): TGTGCCAGCAGCCGCGGGGTAGCGTCGAACACCGGGGAGCTGTTTTTT.

This clonotype was picked up a small number of times. This chain links TRBV10-3 with TRBJ2-3, with TRBD1 identical over 8 bases. This CDR3 comprises 16 residues. V was clipped by 0 bases and J by 2 bases; unmatched bases: 4. Germline lookup yields CDR1 ENHRY and CDR2 SYGVKD. The chain's CDR3 is CAISESTGGITDTQYF. DNA of the CDR3: TGTGCCATCAGTGAGTCTACAGGGGGGATCACAGATACGCAGTATTTT.

This clonotype showed up just a few times. V and J are TRBV10-3 and TRBJ1-3, with D possibly matching TRBD1 (6 bases). Trimming cost V 10 bases and J 2 bases, with 12 bases left between them. Germline lookup yields CDR1 ENHRY and CDR2 SYGVKD. This CDR3 spans 13 amino acids. CDR3 sequence: CATKGGAGNTIYF. The CDR3 region has the DNA TGTGCCACCAAGGGGGGAGCTGGAAACACCATATATTTT.

V and J are TRBV10-3 and TRBJ2-7, with D uncertain. Between the trimmed V and J ends, which lost 2 bases and 6 bases, there was a span of 5 bases. The CDR3 sequence is 11 residues long. Per germline, CDR1 ENHRY and CDR2 SYGVKD. The CDR3 region has the DNA TGTGCCATCAGTGAGCGAGGCGAGCAGTACTTC. Translating it yields CAISERGEQYF.

This clonotype was recorded at least ten times. The rearrangement links TRBV13 to TRBJ2-3; D not resolved. Trimming cost V 1 base and J 3 bases, with 5 bases left between them. This CDR3 is 13 amino acids long. Per the germline V gene, CDR1 is PRHDT and CDR2 is FYEKMQ (reference sequence). CDR3 protein: CASSLEPTDTQYF. The CDR3 DNA reads TGTGCCAGCAGCTTAGAGCCGACAGATACGCAGTATTTT.

This clonotype came up a few times. The rearrangement links TRBV12-3 or TRBV12-4 to TRBJ1-5; D may be TRBD1 (6 bases). The ends were cut back, 1 base at V and 4 bases at J, with 11 bases in the middle. The CDR3 runs to 15 residues. CDR3 DNA: TGTGCCAGCAGTTTAGGCCGGACAGCGAATCAGCCCCAGCATTTT. It yields the protein CASSLGRTANQPQHF.

The gene calls are TRBV15 and TRBJ2-7; 9 bases align to TRBD2. The length of the CDR3 is 16 residues. V was clipped by 0 bases and J by 4 bases; unmatched bases: 7. Germline V gene lookup returns CDR1 LNHNV and CDR2 YYDKDF (reference sequence). In DNA, the CDR3 is TGTGCCACCAGCAGAGATCGAGGTAGCGGGAGTTACGAGCAGTACTTC. This codes for CATSRDRGSGSYEQYF.

This clonotype has a handful of counts. This chain joins TRBV25-1 and TRBJ2-7; 7 bases are a match to TRBD1. This CDR3 has 14 residues. Germline V CDR1 and CDR2: MGHDK, SYGVNS. With V trimmed by 10 bases and J by 0 bases, 9 bases remained unmatched. The CDR3 coding sequence is TGTGCCACCAGAGGGGGCGCAAACTCCTACGAGCAGTACTTC. This codes for CATRGGANSYEQYF.